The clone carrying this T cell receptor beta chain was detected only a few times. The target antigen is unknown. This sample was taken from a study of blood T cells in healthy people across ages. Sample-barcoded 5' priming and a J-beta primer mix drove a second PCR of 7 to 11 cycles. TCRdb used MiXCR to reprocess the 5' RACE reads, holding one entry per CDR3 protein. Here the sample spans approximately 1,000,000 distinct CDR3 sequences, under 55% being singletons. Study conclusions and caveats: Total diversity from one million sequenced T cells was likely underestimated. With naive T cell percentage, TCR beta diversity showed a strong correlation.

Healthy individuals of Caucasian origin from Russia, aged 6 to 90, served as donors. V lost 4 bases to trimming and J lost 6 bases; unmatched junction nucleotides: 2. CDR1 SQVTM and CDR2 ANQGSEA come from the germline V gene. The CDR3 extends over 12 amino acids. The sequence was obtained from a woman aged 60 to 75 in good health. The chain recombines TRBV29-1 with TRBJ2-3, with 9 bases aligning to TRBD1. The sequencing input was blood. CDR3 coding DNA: TGCAGCGTTGTGACAGGGGGGGATACGCAGTATTTT. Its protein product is CSVVTGGDTQYF.